The clone carrying this TCR beta chain was seen only a few times. This specimen belongs to a study of blood T cell repertoires in COVID-19. On the study more broadly: T cells, B-cell-depleted T cells, or PBMCs supplied cDNA or gDNA.

Repertoires were generated with immunoSEQ multiplex PCR, while TCRdb's copy carries only in-frame clones and drops some. Of roughly 220,000 clones detected, approximately 80% appear once; the ten largest clones hold 14% to 15%. What the recovered Cohort 3 donors had was two negative PCRs, clearance, or symptom resolution. The length of the CDR3 is 17 residues. Germline V gives CDR1 SEHNR, CDR2 FQNEAQ (reference sequence). The V and J ends lost 6 bases and 0 bases, in that order; junction bases with no gene match: 10. Sequencing was carried out using PBMCs or T cells enriched from blood (not recorded which). The chain links TRBV7-9 to TRBJ1-4, with 7 bases that match TRBD1. This sequence originates from a man aged 40-55 years who had recovered from COVID-19. CDR3 DNA: TGTGCCAGCAGACCCCAAGGGGGCGCAGCAACTAATGAAAAACTGTTTTTT. It is translated as CASRPQGGAATNEKLFF.